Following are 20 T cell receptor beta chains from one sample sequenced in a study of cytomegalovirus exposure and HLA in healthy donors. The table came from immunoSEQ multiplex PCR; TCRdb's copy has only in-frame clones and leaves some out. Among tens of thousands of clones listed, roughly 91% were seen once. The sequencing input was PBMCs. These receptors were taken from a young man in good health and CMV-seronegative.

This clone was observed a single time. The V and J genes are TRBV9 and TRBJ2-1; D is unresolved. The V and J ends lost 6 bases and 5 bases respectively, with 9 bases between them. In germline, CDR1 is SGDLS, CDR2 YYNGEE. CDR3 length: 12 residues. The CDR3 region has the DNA TGTGCCAGCACCGATCCTAACAATGAGCAGTTCTTC. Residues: CASTDPNNEQFF.

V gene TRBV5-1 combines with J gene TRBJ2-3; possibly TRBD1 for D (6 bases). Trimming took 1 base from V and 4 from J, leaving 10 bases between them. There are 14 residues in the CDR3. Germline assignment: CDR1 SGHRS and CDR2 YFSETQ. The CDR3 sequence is CASSLSGVSDTQYF. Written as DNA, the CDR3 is TGCGCCAGCAGCTTGTCAGGGGTCTCAGATACGCAGTATTTT.

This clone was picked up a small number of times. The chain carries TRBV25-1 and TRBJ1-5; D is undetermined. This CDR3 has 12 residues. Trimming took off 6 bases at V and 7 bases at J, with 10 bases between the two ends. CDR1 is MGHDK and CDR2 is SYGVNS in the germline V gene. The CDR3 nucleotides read TGTGCCAGCAGCTCCGGGGTACAGCCCCAGCATTTT. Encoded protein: CASSSGVQPQHF. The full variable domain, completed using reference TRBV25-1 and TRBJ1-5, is EADIYQTPRYLVIGTGKKITLECSQTMGHDKMYWYQQDPGMELHLIHYSYGVNSTEKGDLSSESTVSRIRTEHFPLTLESARPSHTSQYLCASSSGVQPQHFGDGTRLSIL.

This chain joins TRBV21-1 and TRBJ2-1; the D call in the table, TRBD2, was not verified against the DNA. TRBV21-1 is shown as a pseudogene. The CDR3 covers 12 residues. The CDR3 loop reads CAIGGSYNEQFF. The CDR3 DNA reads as TGTGCCATCGGGGGCTCCTACAATGAGCAGTTCTTC.

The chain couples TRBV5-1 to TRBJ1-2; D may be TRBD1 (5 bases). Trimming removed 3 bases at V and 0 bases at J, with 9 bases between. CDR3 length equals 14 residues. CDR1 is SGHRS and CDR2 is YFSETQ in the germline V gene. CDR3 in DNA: TGCGCCAGCAGCTATAAACAGGCTAACTATGGCTACACCTTC. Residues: CASSYKQANYGYTF.

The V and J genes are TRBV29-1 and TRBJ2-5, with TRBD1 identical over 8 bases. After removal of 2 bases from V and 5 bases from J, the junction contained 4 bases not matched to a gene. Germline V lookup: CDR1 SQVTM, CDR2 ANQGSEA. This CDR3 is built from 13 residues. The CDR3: CSVEKNRGETQYF. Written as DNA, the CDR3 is TGCAGCGTTGAAAAAAACAGGGGGGAGACCCAGTACTTC.

The CDR3 spells CASSQILFQGEAFF. DNA for the CDR3: TGTGCCAGCAGCCAGATATTATTCCAGGGTGAAGCTTTCTTT. V gene TRBV11-2 combines with J gene TRBJ1-1; possibly TRBD1 for D (5 bases). Trimming stripped 5 bases from V and 7 bases from J, with 17 bases between. Germline values: CDR1 SGHAT, CDR2 FQNNGV. The CDR3 is made up of 14 amino acids.

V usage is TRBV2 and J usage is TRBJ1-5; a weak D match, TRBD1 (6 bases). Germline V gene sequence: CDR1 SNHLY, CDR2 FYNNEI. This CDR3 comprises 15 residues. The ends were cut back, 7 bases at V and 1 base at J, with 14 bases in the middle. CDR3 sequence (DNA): TGTGCCAGCACCAGGGGTGGGCGAAGCAATCAGCCCCAGCATTTT. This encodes CASTRGGRSNQPQHF.

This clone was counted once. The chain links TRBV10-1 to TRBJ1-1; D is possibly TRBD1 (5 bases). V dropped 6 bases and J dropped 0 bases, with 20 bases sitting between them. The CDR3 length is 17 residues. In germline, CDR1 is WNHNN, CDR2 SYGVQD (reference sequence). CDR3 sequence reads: CASRFRQPLSMNTEAFF. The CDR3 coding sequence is TGCGCCAGCAGGTTTAGACAGCCCCTGTCCATGAACACTGAAGCTTTCTTT.

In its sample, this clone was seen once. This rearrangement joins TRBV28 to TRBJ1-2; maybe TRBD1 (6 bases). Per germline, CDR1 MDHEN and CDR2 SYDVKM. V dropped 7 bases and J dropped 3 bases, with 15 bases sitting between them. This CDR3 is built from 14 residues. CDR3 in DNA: TGTGCCAGCATCAAAGGGGGTTCCTACTATGGCTACACCTTC. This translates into CASIKGGSYYGYTF.

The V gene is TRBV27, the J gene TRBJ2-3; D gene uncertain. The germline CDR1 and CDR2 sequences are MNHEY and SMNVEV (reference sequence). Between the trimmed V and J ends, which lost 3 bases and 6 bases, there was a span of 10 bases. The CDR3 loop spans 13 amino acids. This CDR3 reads CASSLGVPDTQYF. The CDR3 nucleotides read TGTGCCAGCAGTTTGGGCGTTCCGGATACGCAGTATTTT.

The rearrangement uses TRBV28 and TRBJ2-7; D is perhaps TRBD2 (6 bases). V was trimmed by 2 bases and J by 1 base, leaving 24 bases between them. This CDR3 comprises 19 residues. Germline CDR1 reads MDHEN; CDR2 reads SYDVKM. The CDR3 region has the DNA TGTGCCAGCAGTTTAGATCCCCTGGCTTCCCGCCGGGGGTCCTACGAGCAGTACTTC. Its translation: CASSLDPLASRRGSYEQYF.

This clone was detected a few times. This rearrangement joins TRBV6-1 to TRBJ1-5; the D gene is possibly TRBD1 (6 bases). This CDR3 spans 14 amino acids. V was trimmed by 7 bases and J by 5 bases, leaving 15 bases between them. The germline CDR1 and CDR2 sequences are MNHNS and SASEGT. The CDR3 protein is CASISEGEYQPQHF. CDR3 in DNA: TGTGCCAGCATAAGCGAGGGGGAGTATCAGCCCCAGCATTTT.

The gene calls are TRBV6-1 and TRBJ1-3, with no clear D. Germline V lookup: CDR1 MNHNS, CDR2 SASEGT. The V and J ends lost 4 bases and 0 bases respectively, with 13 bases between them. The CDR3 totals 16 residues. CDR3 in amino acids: CASSVGITTSGNTIYF. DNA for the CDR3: TGTGCCAGCAGTGTTGGCATCACAACCTCTGGAAACACCATATATTTT.

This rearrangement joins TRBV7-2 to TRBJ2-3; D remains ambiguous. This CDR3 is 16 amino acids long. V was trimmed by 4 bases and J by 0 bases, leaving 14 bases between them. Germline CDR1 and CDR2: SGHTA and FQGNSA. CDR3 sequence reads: CASSSNAASSTDTQYF. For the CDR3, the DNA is TGTGCCAGCAGCTCAAACGCTGCCAGTAGCACAGATACGCAGTATTTT.

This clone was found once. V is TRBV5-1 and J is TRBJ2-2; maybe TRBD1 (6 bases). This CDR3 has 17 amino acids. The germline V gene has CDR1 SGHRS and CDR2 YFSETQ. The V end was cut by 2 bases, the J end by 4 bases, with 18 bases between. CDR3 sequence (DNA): TGCGCCAGCAGCTTCAATCCGGCACAGGGAAGCACCGGGGAGCTGTTTTTT. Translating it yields CASSFNPAQGSTGELFF. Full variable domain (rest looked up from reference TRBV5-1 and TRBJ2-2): KAGVTQTPRYLIKTRGQQVTLSCSPISGHRSVSWYQQTPGQGLQFLFEYFSETQRNKGNFPGRFSGRQFSNSRSEMNVSTLELGDSALYLCASSFNPAQGSTGELFFGEGSRLTVL.

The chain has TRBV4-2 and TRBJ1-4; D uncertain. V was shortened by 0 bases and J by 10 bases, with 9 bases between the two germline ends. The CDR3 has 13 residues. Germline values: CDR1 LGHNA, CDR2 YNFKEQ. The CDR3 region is CASSQDGKVKLFF. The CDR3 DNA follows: TGTGCCAGCAGCCAAGACGGGAAGGTAAAACTGTTTTTT.

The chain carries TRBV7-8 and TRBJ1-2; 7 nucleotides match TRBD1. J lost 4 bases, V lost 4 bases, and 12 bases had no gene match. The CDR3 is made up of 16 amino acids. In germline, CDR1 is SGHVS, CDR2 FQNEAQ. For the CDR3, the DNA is TGTGCCAGCAGCTCACAAAATACAGGGGACCTCTATGGCTACACCTTC. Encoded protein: CASSSQNTGDLYGYTF.

CDR3 nucleotide sequence: TGTGCCAGCAGCGGGTATGACGGACTAGCTAGAAACACCGGGGAGCTGTTTTTT. This codes for CASSGYDGLARNTGELFF. The J gene is TRBJ2-2, the V gene TRBV9, with 8 bases lining up with TRBD2. The J segment lost 2 bases and the V segment lost 3 bases, leaving 12 bases of the junction unmatched. The CDR3 runs to 18 residues. Per the germline V gene, CDR1 is SGDLS and CDR2 is YYNGEE.

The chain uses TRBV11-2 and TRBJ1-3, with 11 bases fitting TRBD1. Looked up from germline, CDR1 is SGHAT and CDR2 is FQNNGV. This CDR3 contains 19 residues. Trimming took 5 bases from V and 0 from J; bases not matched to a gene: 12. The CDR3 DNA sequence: TGTGCCAGCAGCCGCGGACAGGGGGCGGTTTTCACCTCTGGAAACACCATATATTTT. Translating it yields CASSRGQGAVFTSGNTIYF.